Listed here are 13 T cell receptor beta chains from one sample, sequenced in a study of neurological immune-mediated disorders. MiXCR, run by TCRdb on the 5' RACE reads, gives a single entry per CDR3 protein. Of around 69,000 distinct CDR3 sequences in the sample, 4.5% were seen once. The sequencing sample was made of PBMCs. The receptors were gathered from a man younger than 40 with multiple sclerosis.

This clonotype was detected many times. The chain links TRBV28 to TRBJ1-4; D gene ambiguous. The germline CDR1 and CDR2 sequences are MDHEN and SYDVKM. Trimming cost V 3 bases and J 8 bases, with 10 bases left between them. The CDR3 sequence is 13 residues long. The CDR3 loop reads CASSFQEMEKLFF. For the CDR3, the DNA is TGTGCCAGCAGTTTTCAGGAGATGGAAAAACTGTTTTTT.

This clonotype was observed many times. This chain uses TRBV20-1 with TRBJ1-4, with D perhaps matching TRBD1 (5 bases). This CDR3 is built from 12 residues. CDR1 is DFQATT, CDR2 SNEGSKA, per germline (reference sequence). Trimming removed 5 bases at V and 4 bases at J, with 8 bases between. Here the CDR3 reads CSARGFNEKLFF. The CDR3 DNA follows: TGCAGTGCTCGGGGGTTTAATGAAAAACTGTTTTTT.

This clonotype showed up many times. V usage is TRBV7-2 and J usage is TRBJ2-3; D may be TRBD2 (6 bases). Looked up from germline, CDR1 is SGHTA and CDR2 is FQGNSA. The CDR3 has 14 amino acids. The ends were cut back, 0 bases at V and 5 bases at J, with 9 bases in the middle. The CDR3 sequence is CASSLAWREDTQYF. The DNA for the CDR3 is TGTGCCAGCAGCTTAGCTTGGAGGGAAGATACGCAGTATTTT.

This clonotype came up a few times. V and J are TRBV29-1 and TRBJ2-2; 8 bases are shared with TRBD2. In germline, CDR1 is SQVTM, CDR2 ANQGSEA. The CDR3 has 13 residues. The V gene end was trimmed by 6 bases and the J gene end by 4 bases; junction bases not matched to a gene: 4. The CDR3 loop is CSVTGTSTGELFF. The CDR3 DNA reads TGCAGCGTCACAGGGACTAGCACCGGGGAGCTGTTTTTT.

In the case of this clonotype: A much bigger clone sits one base away, suggesting this may be a read error. This sequence joins TRBV3-1 and TRBJ2-2; 7 bases are a match to TRBD1. This CDR3 has 14 residues. Germline values: CDR1 LGHDT, CDR2 YNNKEL (reference sequence). In DNA form, the CDR3 reads TGTACCAGCAGCCAAGGACAGGCCACCGGGGAGCTGTTTTTT. It yields the protein CTSSQGQATGELFF.

Worth noting for this clonotype: This is likely a read error, given that the CDR3 carries no conserved phenylalanine or tryptophan at its end. The chain combines TRBV5-1 with TRBJ1-5; 7 nucleotides agree with TRBD1. CDR1 is SGHRS and CDR2 is YFSETQ in the germline V gene. V gave up 4 bases and J gave up 4 bases; unmatched junction bases: 11. The CDR3 runs 16 residues. The CDR3 nucleotides read TGCGCCAGCAGCGAGGGAGGGGGCGCCGGGAATCAGCCCCAGCATATT. Amino acids: CASSEGGGAGNQPQHI.

The chain carries TRBV19 and TRBJ1-1; possibly TRBD1 for D (6 bases). CDR3 size: 13 residues. V lost 6 bases and J 4 bases, leaving 12 bases between the germline ends. Germline CDR1 is LNHDA and CDR2 is SQIVND (reference sequence). The CDR3 reads CASRRGGGTEAFF. The CDR3 DNA reads TGTGCCAGTAGGAGGGGGGGTGGCACTGAAGCTTTCTTT.

This clonotype occurred a few times. The CDR3 loop is CSAREVGGTGELFF. The CDR3 coding sequence is TGCAGTGCTAGAGAAGTGGGGGGCACCGGGGAGCTGTTTTTT. V gene TRBV20-1 combines with J gene TRBJ2-2; weak D call: TRBD2 (6 bases). This CDR3 is 14 amino acids long. V was clipped by 0 bases and J by 4 bases, with 9 bases between them. Germline loops: CDR1 DFQATT, CDR2 SNEGSKA (reference sequence).

The sample holds many counts of this clonotype. The chain couples TRBV20-1 to TRBJ1-1; no clear D. The CDR3 runs to 11 residues. Trimming cost V 4 bases and J 10 bases, with 13 bases left between them. Germline values: CDR1 DFQATT, CDR2 SNEGSKA (reference sequence). The CDR3 DNA is TGCAGTGCTACCGGTGGGAAAGGAGCTTTCTTT. Residues: CSATGGKGAFF.

This clonotype has a count of ten or more. The chain recombines TRBV5-5 with TRBJ2-4; tentatively, D is TRBD2 (6 bases). The V and J ends lost 4 bases and 7 bases respectively, with 12 bases between them. The CDR3 has 13 amino acids. The germline gives CDR1 SGHKS, CDR2 YYEKEE (reference sequence). The CDR3 region is CASSLTRDNIQYF. The CDR3 bases are TGTGCCAGCAGCCTGACTAGAGACAACATTCAGTACTTC.

As to this clonotype: Germline and junction disagree at one end, which may indicate a read error. This chain connects TRBV5-1 to TRBJ1-6, with 8 bases matching TRBD1. The CDR3 covers 14 residues. Per germline, CDR1 SGHRS and CDR2 YFSETQ. The CDR3 spells CASSLPGGNSPLNF. The DNA for the CDR3 is TGCGCCAGCAGCTTACCAGGGGGCAATTCACCCCTCAACTTT.

This clonotype has at least ten counts. V is TRBV12-3 or TRBV12-4 and J is TRBJ1-3; D possibly corresponds to TRBD1 (6 bases). Deletions cut 7 bases from V and 0 bases from J, with 13 bases between. The CDR3 loop spans 15 amino acids. This chain's CDR3 is CASTGDTYSGNTIYF. The DNA for the CDR3 is TGTGCCAGCACCGGGGACACATACTCTGGAAACACCATATATTTT.

In its sample, this clonotype was seen many times. The chain uses TRBV5-5 and TRBJ1-2; D may be TRBD1 (5 bases). CDR1 and CDR2 from the germline V gene are SGHKS and YYEKEE (reference sequence). Between the trimmed V and J ends, which lost 1 base and 4 bases, there was a span of 17 bases. This CDR3 contains 16 residues. The CDR3 protein is CASSLSRDGKFYGYTF. The CDR3 DNA follows: TGTGCCAGCAGCTTGTCGCGGGACGGAAAGTTCTATGGCTACACCTTC.